The 17 T cell receptor beta chains below were found in one sample sequenced in a study of cytomegalovirus exposure and HLA in healthy donors. The primer mix had 60 Vbeta and 13 Jbeta primers. Here immunoSEQ multiplex PCR was the method, and the copy in TCRdb shows in-frame clones only, minus some. This sample yields roughly 180,000 clones, of which 78% are seen a single time; 4.5% to 7.5% belongs to the top ten. Sequenced: PBMCs. The receptors derive from a woman aged 30 to 39 in good health and CMV-seropositive.

The chain has TRBV5-1 and TRBJ1-6, with D perhaps matching TRBD1 (5 bases). The germline V gene encodes CDR1 SGHRS and CDR2 YFSETQ. This CDR3 has 16 amino acids. V was clipped by 4 bases and J by 0 bases, with 11 bases between them. Here the CDR3 reads CASSDGGSSYNSPLHF. CDR3 nucleotide sequence: TGCGCCAGCAGCGACGGGGGAAGCTCCTATAATTCACCCCTCCACTTT. The full variable domain, rest sourced from reference TRBV5-1 and TRBJ1-6, is KAGVTQTPRYLIKTRGQQVTLSCSPISGHRSVSWYQQTPGQGLQFLFEYFSETQRNKGNFPGRFSGRQFSNSRSEMNVSTLELGDSALYLCASSDGGSSYNSPLHFGNGTRLTVT.

The genes are TRBV19 and TRBJ2-2, with a tentative D call TRBD1 (5 bases). Germline CDR1 reads LNHDA; CDR2 reads SQIVND (reference sequence). CDR3 length equals 15 residues. V was trimmed by 6 bases and J by 0 bases, leaving 11 bases between them. The CDR3, as DNA: TGTGCCAGTAGATGGGGCGGCGCGAACACCGGGGAGCTGTTTTTT. As protein: CASRWGGANTGELFF.

This clone appeared a single time. The chain couples TRBV2 to TRBJ1-2; D is ambiguous. Trimming removed 7 bases at V and 2 bases at J, with 20 bases between. Germline lookup yields CDR1 SNHLY and CDR2 FYNNEI. The CDR3 loop spans 16 amino acids. The CDR3 spells CASTSLGKFLNYGYTF. DNA of the CDR3: TGTGCCAGCACCTCTCTGGGCAAGTTTCTCAACTATGGCTACACCTTC.

A single count supports this clone. This sample includes further DNA sequences coding for the same CDR3. J is TRBJ1-3 and V is TRBV5-1; D gene unclear. Trimming shortened V by 0 bases and J by 2 bases, and 6 bases separated the two germline ends. Germline loops: CDR1 SGHRS, CDR2 YFSETQ. There are 14 residues in the CDR3. The CDR3 DNA reads as TGCGCCAGCAGCTTGGCCGCAGCTGGAAACACCATATATTTT. This translates into CASSLAAAGNTIYF.

The chain has TRBV19 and TRBJ1-3; 8 bases map to TRBD1. Trimming cost V 6 bases and J 2 bases; bases outside gene matches: 9. This CDR3 is built from 16 residues. Per the germline V gene, CDR1 is LNHDA and CDR2 is SQIVND (reference sequence). Written as DNA, the CDR3 is TGTGCCAGTAGCCGAAGGACGGACAGGGCTGGAAACACCATATATTTT. Its protein is CASSRRTDRAGNTIYF.

The chain employs TRBV6-6 and TRBJ2-7; tentative D call: TRBD1 (5 bases). Germline values: CDR1 MNHNY, CDR2 SVGAGI (reference sequence). CDR3 length: 12 amino acids. The ends were cut back, 2 bases at V and 9 bases at J, with 11 bases in the middle. The CDR3 DNA follows: TGTGCCAGCAGTTACAGGGGCCTCGGGCAGTACTTC. The encoded protein is CASSYRGLGQYF.

The V and J genes are TRBV28 and TRBJ2-3; D is uncertain. Germline assignment: CDR1 MDHEN and CDR2 SYDVKM. CDR3 length: 13 residues. The ends were cut back, 4 bases at V and 2 bases at J, with 7 bases in the middle. The CDR3: CASSYRNTDTQYF. The CDR3, as DNA: TGTGCCAGCAGTTACAGAAACACAGATACGCAGTATTTT.

V and J are TRBV5-1 and TRBJ2-7; 13 bases align to TRBD2. The CDR3 totals 14 residues. The trim removed 4 bases at V and 7 bases at J, leaving 5 bases unmatched. The germline gives CDR1 SGHRS, CDR2 YFSETQ. The CDR3, as DNA: TGCGCCAGCAGCATACTAGCGGGAGGGAAGGAGCAGTACTTC. Translation: CASSILAGGKEQYF. The variable domain in full, with the rest retrieved from reference TRBV5-1 and TRBJ2-7, is KAGVTQTPRYLIKTRGQQVTLSCSPISGHRSVSWYQQTPGQGLQFLFEYFSETQRNKGNFPGRFSGRQFSNSRSEMNVSTLELGDSALYLCASSILAGGKEQYFGPGTRLTVT.

The chain carries TRBV2 and TRBJ2-7, with 11 bases fitting TRBD2. This CDR3 has 16 residues. Germline CDR1 reads SNHLY; CDR2 reads FYNNEI. The V and J ends lost 7 bases and 0 bases, in that order; junction bases with no gene match: 8. This CDR3 is CASKRGTSGASYEQYF. The CDR3 nucleotides are TGTGCCAGCAAGCGTGGGACTAGCGGTGCCTCCTACGAGCAGTACTTC.

This clone was detected only once. The chain couples TRBV7-2 to TRBJ2-1; TRBD2 matches 12 bases. The CDR3 has 13 residues. Germline CDR1 SGHTA, CDR2 FQGNSA. The V segment lost 8 bases and the J segment 4 bases; nucleotides outside the gene matches: 0. CDR3 protein: CASGLAGYNEQFF. CDR3 coding DNA: TGTGCCAGCGGACTAGCGGGGTACAATGAGCAGTTCTTC.

V and J are TRBV4-1 and TRBJ1-2, with D hard to call. V lost 4 bases, J lost 5 bases, and 20 bases lay in between. Germline V gives CDR1 MGHRA, CDR2 YSYEKL. This CDR3 is built from 16 residues. Here the CDR3 reads CASSPTDGGNMYGYTF. The CDR3 DNA is TGCGCCAGCAGCCCTACCGACGGCGGGAATATGTATGGCTACACCTTC.

V gene TRBV7-9 combines with J gene TRBJ2-5; no firm D call. The V gene lost 5 bases and the J gene lost 3 bases, with 7 bases spanning the gap. This CDR3 contains 12 residues. CDR1 and CDR2 (germline): SEHNR, FQNEAQ (reference sequence). The CDR3 region has the DNA TGTGCCAGCAGCCCCGGAGAAGAGACCCAGTACTTC. Amino acid sequence: CASSPGEETQYF.

The genes are TRBV13 and TRBJ2-3; TRBD2 matches 7 bases. The CDR3 has 14 amino acids. J lost 2 bases, V lost 5 bases, and 4 bases had no gene match. The germline gives CDR1 PRHDT, CDR2 FYEKMQ (reference sequence). In DNA form, the CDR3 reads TGTGCCAGCAGCAGTCGGGGGGACACAGATACGCAGTATTTT. Amino acids: CASSSRGDTDTQYF.

This sequence joins TRBV6-1 and TRBJ2-3; D is possibly TRBD1 (7 bases). CDR1 is MNHNS, CDR2 SASEGT, per germline. The CDR3 consists of 15 residues. Between the trimmed V and J ends, which lost 3 bases and 4 bases, there was a span of 14 bases. DNA of the CDR3: TGTGCCAGCAGTGAGGAGGGGGCGGGTGCAGATACGCAGTATTTT. Its protein is CASSEEGAGADTQYF.

This rearrangement joins TRBV4-1 to TRBJ1-3, with D unresolved. V was shortened by 7 bases and J by 0 bases, with 16 bases between the two germline ends. CDR3 length: 16 residues. Per the germline V gene, CDR1 is MGHRA and CDR2 is YSYEKL. The CDR3 loop is CASTLNSFYSGNTIYF. The CDR3 region has the DNA TGCGCCAGCACCCTCAACAGTTTTTACTCTGGAAACACCATATATTTT.

The count of this clone is one. The chain is built from TRBV27 and TRBJ1-1; maybe TRBD1 (5 bases). Trimming removed 2 bases from V and 8 bases from J, with 9 bases in between. This CDR3 comprises 12 residues. The V gene's germline CDR1 is MNHEY and CDR2 SMNVEV (reference sequence). The CDR3 sequence is CASSLRGREAFF. The CDR3 DNA follows: TGTGCCAGCAGTTTACGGGGGAGAGAAGCTTTCTTT.

This clone was recorded only once. J is TRBJ2-7 and V is TRBV14; the D is unclear. Per the germline V gene, CDR1 is SGHDN and CDR2 is FVKESK. V was clipped by 4 bases and J by 8 bases, with 15 bases between them. This CDR3 is built from 13 residues. This chain's CDR3 is CASSLPLGAKQYF. As DNA, the CDR3 is TGTGCCAGCAGCCTCCCCCTAGGAGCAAAGCAGTACTTC.